A selection of T cell receptor beta chains follows, all from one sample in a study. TCRdb redid the calling of the RT-PCR reads with MiXCR, one entry per CDR3 protein. The sample comprises approximately 720,000 distinct CDR3 sequences, 12% to 15% of which are singletons, and around 3.3% rests with the top ten. Sequenced material: memory CD4+ T cells from blood. These receptors came from a female donor in good health, serving as a healthy control. Each CDR3 is given with its conserved first and last residue.

j_call: TRBJ1-1; v_call: TRBV29-1; cdr3_aa: CSVTPSTQGTEAFF
j_call: TRBJ2-5; v_call: TRBV5-1; cdr3_aa: CATRAQLGETQYF
j_call: TRBJ2-5; v_call: TRBV12-3/TRBV12-4; cdr3_aa: CASRNGGLGTQETQYF
j_call: TRBJ1-2; v_call: TRBV11-2; cdr3_aa: CASSQGDRVRGYTF
j_call: TRBJ1-3; v_call: TRBV6-5; cdr3_aa: CASSYSIRAVAGNTIYF
j_call: TRBJ2-3; v_call: TRBV15; cdr3_aa: CATTPDRSGSITQYF
j_call: TRBJ1-6; v_call: TRBV9; cdr3_aa: CASSERGVNSPLHF
j_call: TRBJ1-1; v_call: TRBV7-8; cdr3_aa: CASSLAGGGNEAFF
j_call: TRBJ2-3; v_call: TRBV6-2/TRBV6-3; cdr3_aa: CASTDNDRDTQYF
j_call: TRBJ1-4; v_call: TRBV12-3/TRBV12-4; cdr3_aa: CASSFRREKLFF
j_call: TRBJ2-4; v_call: TRBV6-5; cdr3_aa: CASSRDRRNVGNIQYF
j_call: TRBJ2-1; v_call: TRBV6-1; cdr3_aa: CASSEGTYNEQFF
j_call: TRBJ2-7; v_call: TRBV6-1; cdr3_aa: CASKTNGQRAIYEQYF
j_call: TRBJ2-7; v_call: TRBV28; cdr3_aa: CASSFLGKTYEQYF
j_call: TRBJ1-3; v_call: TRBV7-2; cdr3_aa: CASSPGAGNTIYF
j_call: TRBJ1-5; v_call: TRBV29-1; cdr3_aa: CSARSSNQPQHF
j_call: TRBJ1-5; v_call: TRBV6-2/TRBV6-3; cdr3_aa: CASSYLDSIQPQHF
j_call: TRBJ2-1; v_call: TRBV6-5; cdr3_aa: CASSYRSRTSGPAGYNEQFF
j_call: TRBJ1-5; v_call: TRBV6-2/TRBV6-3; cdr3_aa: CASSYRGVPQHF
j_call: TRBJ2-5; v_call: TRBV5-1; cdr3_aa: CASSENFETQYF
j_call: TRBJ2-5; v_call: TRBV5-1; cdr3_aa: CASSLLGVAETQYF
j_call: TRBJ1-4; v_call: TRBV18; cdr3_aa: CASSPSTNEKLFF
j_call: TRBJ1-5; v_call: TRBV7-2; cdr3_aa: CASSLARAGQPQHF
j_call: TRBJ2-7; v_call: TRBV5-1; cdr3_aa: CASSLGPGQGGGEQYF
j_call: TRBJ1-4; v_call: TRBV27; cdr3_aa: CATGGTGGSANEKLFF
j_call: TRBJ2-7; v_call: TRBV6-2/TRBV6-3; cdr3_aa: CASSYRGLAETQYEQYF
j_call: TRBJ2-3; v_call: TRBV6-5; cdr3_aa: CASSTSSGRMPSTDTQYF
j_call: TRBJ2-7; v_call: TRBV20-1; cdr3_aa: CSAMGQSVGEQYF
j_call: TRBJ2-7; v_call: TRBV4-1; cdr3_aa: CASSAQQGYEQYF
j_call: TRBJ2-7; v_call: TRBV7-9; cdr3_aa: CASSIQGGEQYF
j_call: TRBJ2-3; v_call: TRBV5-8; cdr3_aa: CASSRRSVAGGLTDTQYF
j_call: TRBJ1-4; v_call: TRBV20-1; cdr3_aa: CSARSSTRGEKLFF
j_call: TRBJ2-2; v_call: TRBV20-1; cdr3_aa: CSARDGDSNTGELFF
j_call: TRBJ2-3; v_call: TRBV28; cdr3_aa: CASSQGLAGVGADTQYF
j_call: TRBJ2-5; v_call: TRBV7-2; cdr3_aa: CASSLAGFWGQETQYF
j_call: TRBJ2-3; v_call: TRBV20-1; cdr3_aa: CSVRYGSPDTQYF
j_call: TRBJ1-1; v_call: TRBV5-1; cdr3_aa: CASSLSSVNTEAFF
j_call: TRBJ1-2; v_call: TRBV6-6; cdr3_aa: CATFDSGRGYTF